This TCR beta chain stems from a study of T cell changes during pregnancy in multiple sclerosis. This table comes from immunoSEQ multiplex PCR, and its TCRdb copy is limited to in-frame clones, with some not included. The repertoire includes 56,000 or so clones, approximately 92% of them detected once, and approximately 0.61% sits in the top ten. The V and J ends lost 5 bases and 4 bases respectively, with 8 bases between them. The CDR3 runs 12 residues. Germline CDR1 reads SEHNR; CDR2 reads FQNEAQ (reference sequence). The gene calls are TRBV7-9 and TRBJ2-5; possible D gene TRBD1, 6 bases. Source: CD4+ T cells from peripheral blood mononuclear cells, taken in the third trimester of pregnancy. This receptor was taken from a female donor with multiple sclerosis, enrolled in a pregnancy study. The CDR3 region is CASSEQGETQYF. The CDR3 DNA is TGTGCCAGCAGCGAACAGGGAGAGACCCAGTACTTC.